These 20 T cell receptor beta chains share one sample of origin, sequenced in a study of cytomegalovirus exposure and HLA in healthy donors. The PCR made use of 60 Vbeta and 13 Jbeta primers. TCRdb's copy holds only in-frame clones and misses some; the assay was immunoSEQ multiplex PCR. The sample lists fewer than 200,000 clones, roughly 65% seen once, with roughly 4.4% in the top ten. Sequencing was performed on PBMCs. The receptors come from a woman aged 18-29 years in good health and CMV-seropositive.

This clone is a singleton in its sample. The gene calls are TRBV27 and TRBJ1-1; D ambiguous. V was trimmed by 0 bases and J by 8 bases, leaving 10 bases between them. The germline V gene encodes CDR1 MNHEY and CDR2 SMNVEV (reference sequence). The CDR3 extends over 13 amino acids. The CDR3 reads CASSLSLRREAFF. CDR3 nucleotides: TGTGCCAGCAGTTTATCTCTACGCCGCGAAGCTTTCTTT.

V and J are TRBV4-1 and TRBJ1-1; a possible D gene is TRBD1 (5 bases). V lost 1 base and J 5 bases, leaving 17 bases between the germline ends. The CDR3 has 16 amino acids. Germline V gives CDR1 MGHRA, CDR2 YSYEKL. The CDR3 sequence: CASSQGQGGLGTEAFF. The CDR3 DNA reads TGCGCCAGCAGCCAAGGCCAGGGAGGGCTTGGGACTGAAGCTTTCTTT.

This clone was seen more than once but under ten times. This chain links TRBV6-1 with TRBJ2-3, with D maybe TRBD2 (6 bases). Germline V gene data show CDR1 as MNHNS and CDR2 as SASEGT. This CDR3 is built from 16 residues. V lost 2 bases and J 2 bases, leaving 14 bases between the germline ends. The CDR3 loop reads CASSELTGEVTDTQYF. The CDR3 region has the DNA TGTGCCAGCAGTGAACTGACGGGAGAAGTCACAGATACGCAGTATTTT.

The chain is built from TRBV19 and TRBJ1-5; unclear D gene. There are 16 residues in the CDR3. V lost 2 bases and J lost 6, with 17 bases in between. Germline V CDR1 and CDR2: LNHDA, SQIVND (reference sequence). The CDR3 DNA sequence: TGTGCCAGTAGTATAAGTGGTGGATTCCTAGGTCAGCCCCAGCATTTT. Translating gives CASSISGGFLGQPQHF.

The chain is built from TRBV27 and TRBJ2-1, with 7 nucleotides matching TRBD1. This CDR3 has 14 amino acids. In germline, CDR1 is MNHEY, CDR2 SMNVEV (reference sequence). After removal of 8 bases from V and 5 bases from J, the junction contained 9 bases not matched to a gene. CDR3 nucleotide sequence: TGTGCCAGCTACCAGGACAGGTTGAACAATGAGCAGTTCTTC. As protein: CASYQDRLNNEQFF.

This chain joins TRBV30 and TRBJ1-2; 9 nucleotides align to TRBD1. Germline V gene sequence: CDR1 GTSNPN, CDR2 SVGIG (reference sequence). The CDR3 extends over 15 amino acids. J lost 6 bases, V lost 1 base, and 9 bases had no gene match. CDR3 DNA sequence: TGTGCCTGGAGTGGAGGACAGGGGACGGGTAATGGCTACACCTTC. It specifies CAWSGGQGTGNGYTF.

The chain carries TRBV4-3 and TRBJ1-1; D call uncertain. The V gene lost 4 bases and the J gene lost 1 base, with 13 bases spanning the gap. This CDR3 has 15 residues. Per the germline V gene, CDR1 is LGHNA and CDR2 is YSLEER. The CDR3 is CASSLRPRSNTEAFF. The CDR3 DNA is TGCGCCAGCAGCCTTCGTCCTAGATCGAACACTGAAGCTTTCTTT.

V is TRBV18 and J is TRBJ1-2; D is unclear. Germline-derived CDR1 and CDR2 are KGHSH and LQKENI. The CDR3 is made up of 14 amino acids. Deletions cut 3 bases from V and 2 bases from J, with 10 bases between. The CDR3 DNA reads TGTGCCAGCTCACCCGTTCAGTTAAACTATGGCTACACCTTC. The encoded protein is CASSPVQLNYGYTF.

V usage is TRBV19 and J usage is TRBJ2-2, with 7 bases matching TRBD1. CDR1 and CDR2 from the germline V gene are LNHDA and SQIVND (reference sequence). The CDR3 sequence is 13 residues long. Trimming cost V 7 bases and J 6 bases; bases outside gene matches: 5. CDR3 nucleotide sequence: TGTGCCAGTATCGAGGGGGCTGCCGGGGAGCTGTTTTTT. Its translation is CASIEGAAGELFF.

Here the CDR3 DNA reads TGCGCCAGCAGCTTTTGGACAGGCGAGTATGGCTACACCTTC. Translating gives CASSFWTGEYGYTF. J is TRBJ1-2 and V is TRBV5-1, with TRBD1 identical over 7 bases. CDR3 length equals 14 residues. The V segment lost 2 bases and the J segment 5 bases; nucleotides outside the gene matches: 6. Looked up from germline, CDR1 is SGHRS and CDR2 is YFSETQ.

The DNA of the CDR3 is TGTGCCAGCAGTTACTCACGTCAGAAACCTAGAGCTTTCTTT. Residues: CASSYSRQKPRAFF. This chain links TRBV6-5 with TRBJ1-1, with unresolved D. V lost 0 bases and J 10 bases, leaving 15 bases between the germline ends. This CDR3 contains 14 residues. Germline V gene lookup returns CDR1 MNHEY and CDR2 SVGAGI.

This sequence joins TRBV29-1 and TRBJ2-3; D is ambiguous. Germline V gene data show CDR1 as SQVTM and CDR2 as ANQGSEA. This CDR3 has 11 amino acids. V dropped 4 bases and J dropped 3 bases, with 5 bases sitting between them. The CDR3 nucleotides read TGCAGCGTTGGACTGACAGATACGCAGTATTTT. Amino acids: CSVGLTDTQYF.

The rearrangement links TRBV4-1 to TRBJ1-1; 7 bases map to TRBD1. V gave up 0 bases and J gave up 2 bases; unmatched junction bases: 3. CDR1 is MGHRA, CDR2 YSYEKL, per germline. This CDR3 contains 15 residues. CDR3 sequence reads: CASSQEDRKNTEAFF. For the CDR3, the DNA is TGCGCCAGCAGCCAAGAGGACAGGAAAAACACTGAAGCTTTCTTT.

The J gene is TRBJ1-5, the V gene TRBV7-9, with D unresolved. This CDR3 has 15 amino acids. The germline V and J ends were trimmed by 5 bases and 4 bases, with 15 bases remaining between them. Germline V gene data show CDR1 as SEHNR and CDR2 as FQNEAQ (reference sequence). The CDR3 here is CASSPQTGINQPQHF. The CDR3 coding sequence is TGTGCCAGCAGCCCCCAAACGGGGATAAATCAGCCCCAGCATTTT.

The DNA for the CDR3 is TGCGCCAGCAGCCAAGATCCCATCGGGGGGCGGAACACTGAAGCTTTCTTT. It is translated as CASSQDPIGGRNTEAFF. This chain joins TRBV4-3 and TRBJ1-1, with a tentative D call TRBD1 (6 bases). The CDR3 has 17 residues. The germline V gene encodes CDR1 LGHNA and CDR2 YSLEER. Trimming cost V 0 bases and J 1 base, with 15 bases left between them.

This clone has more than one count but fewer than ten. This chain joins TRBV25-1 and TRBJ1-4; TRBD1 matches at 8 bases. J gave up 12 bases and V 2 bases, and 8 bases lay outside the gene matches. Germline CDR1 and CDR2: MGHDK and SYGVNS. This CDR3 comprises 14 residues. In nucleotides, the CDR3 is TGTGCCAGCAGTGAAGACAGGGGCCGTAGAGAACTGTTTTTT. Translated, it gives CASSEDRGRRELFF.

A few counts support this clone. This chain links TRBV14 with TRBJ1-4; 8 nucleotides agree with TRBD1. Germline CDR1 is SGHDN and CDR2 is FVKESK. V gave up 1 base and J gave up 3 bases; unmatched junction bases: 10. This CDR3 comprises 18 residues. CDR3 region: CASSQGLRGRAANEKLFF. The CDR3 region has the DNA TGTGCCAGCAGCCAAGGACTCAGGGGGCGCGCGGCTAATGAAAAACTGTTTTTT.

The rearrangement joins TRBV18 to TRBJ2-7; TRBD1 matches at 11 bases. Looked up from germline, CDR1 is KGHSH and CDR2 is LQKENI. The CDR3 is made up of 15 amino acids. Trimming removed 4 bases from V and 6 bases from J; junction bases left unmatched: 8. This chain's CDR3 is CASSLGTGGLGEQYF. The CDR3 bases are TGTGCCAGCTCACTTGGGACAGGGGGTTTGGGCGAGCAGTACTTC.

The J gene is TRBJ1-5, the V gene TRBV2; D is possibly TRBD1 (6 bases). This CDR3 contains 14 residues. V was shortened by 7 bases and J by 7 bases, with 17 bases between the two germline ends. The germline V gene encodes CDR1 SNHLY and CDR2 FYNNEI. The CDR3 DNA sequence: TGTGCCAGCAAGGAGGCTCAGGGGAGACAGCCCCAGCATTTT. This codes for CASKEAQGRQPQHF.

The rearrangement joins TRBV27 to TRBJ2-1; 7 bases line up with TRBD2. This CDR3 comprises 16 residues. CDR1 MNHEY and CDR2 SMNVEV come from the germline V gene (reference sequence). J gave up 2 bases and V 3 bases, and 7 bases lay outside the gene matches. Here the CDR3 reads CASSFLGTTTYNEQFF. In DNA form, the CDR3 reads TGTGCCAGCAGTTTCCTTGGGACTACGACCTACAATGAGCAGTTCTTC.